One sample yielded the 32 T cell receptor beta chains listed below, sequenced in a study of blood T cell repertoires in COVID-19. The data were produced by immunoSEQ multiplex PCR, yet TCRdb's version contains in-frame clones alone and is incomplete. The table has around 300,000 clones, 75% to 90% seen once. The material sequenced was peripheral blood. Source of these receptors: a man between 18 and 29 years old with active or convalescent COVID-19.

The rearrangement links TRBV11-2 to TRBJ2-7; 7 bases are shared with TRBD2. Germline CDR1 is SGHAT and CDR2 is FQNNGV. The CDR3 covers 17 residues. V was pared by 4 bases and J by 0 bases, with 12 bases of the junction left unmatched. In DNA form, the CDR3 reads TGTGCCAGCAGCTCCTGGGGCGGGAGCATGAGCTCCTACGAGCAGTACTTC. Encoded protein: CASSSWGGSMSSYEQYF.

The V gene is TRBV7-6, the J gene TRBJ2-2; 13 bases are shared with TRBD2. The junction had 4 bases not matched to a gene; V was cut back by 5 bases and J by 1 base. Germline V gene lookup returns CDR1 SGHVS and CDR2 FNYEAQ. The CDR3 runs to 17 residues. CDR3 amino acids: CASSRRTSGGNTGELFF. Here the CDR3 DNA reads TGTGCCAGCAGCCGCCGGACTAGCGGGGGGAACACCGGGGAGCTGTTTTTT.

The chain employs TRBV6-4 and TRBJ1-1; no clear D gene. Trimming took 4 bases from V and 5 from J, leaving 11 bases between them. Looked up from germline, CDR1 is MRHNA and CDR2 is SNTAGT. The CDR3 covers 13 residues. As DNA, the CDR3 is TGTGCCAGCAGTGCCCTTCCGGGGACTGAAGCTTTCTTT. Translating gives CASSALPGTEAFF.

V usage is TRBV19 and J usage is TRBJ1-5; D perhaps matches TRBD1 (5 bases). Germline V gene sequence: CDR1 LNHDA, CDR2 SQIVND (reference sequence). The CDR3 extends over 15 amino acids. V was clipped by 0 bases and J by 5 bases, with 11 bases between them. This CDR3 is CASSIEGLGDQPQHF. DNA for the CDR3: TGTGCCAGTAGTATAGAGGGACTCGGGGATCAGCCCCAGCATTTT.

The gene calls are TRBV7-9 and TRBJ2-1; 8 bases fit TRBD2. CDR3 length equals 16 residues. The germline V gene has CDR1 SEHNR and CDR2 FQNEAQ (reference sequence). The V and J ends lost 5 bases and 8 bases, in that order; junction bases with no gene match: 14. The CDR3 sequence is CASSPQLSGNMDEQFF. The CDR3 DNA is TGTGCCAGCAGCCCGCAGCTTAGCGGGAATATGGATGAGCAGTTCTTC.

This clone was detected only once. The gene calls are TRBV4-1 and TRBJ2-7; possible D gene TRBD2, 6 bases. Looked up from germline, CDR1 is MGHRA and CDR2 is YSYEKL. The CDR3 runs 13 residues. The ends were cut back, 4 bases at V and 2 bases at J, with 9 bases in the middle. The CDR3 coding sequence is TGCGCCAGCAGCCGGGGGGACGCCTACGAGCAGTACTTC. Encoded protein: CASSRGDAYEQYF.

This clone was picked up one time. The gene calls are TRBV28 and TRBJ2-4; TRBD2 aligns across 14 bases. The germline V gene encodes CDR1 MDHEN and CDR2 SYDVKM. The CDR3 has 18 amino acids. V trimming: 5 bases; J trimming: 3 bases; junction bases outside the gene matches: 9. CDR3 residues: CASSLGLAGGQDKNIQYF. The DNA for the CDR3 is TGTGCCAGCAGTCTAGGACTAGCGGGAGGTCAGGACAAAAACATTCAGTACTTC.

V is TRBV14 and J is TRBJ2-3; D unclear. The CDR3 length is 15 residues. Trimming left V 4 bases short and J 1 base short, with 12 bases between. The germline V gene has CDR1 SGHDN and CDR2 FVKESK. Here the CDR3 reads CASSPKQLCTDTQYF. The CDR3 DNA sequence: TGTGCCAGCAGCCCGAAACAGCTGTGCACAGATACGCAGTATTTT. The variable domain in full, completed from reference TRBV14 and TRBJ2-3, reads EAGVTQFPSHSVIEKGQTVTLRCDPISGHDNLYWYRRVMGKEIKFLLHFVKESKQDESGMPNNRFLAERTGGTYSTLKVQPAELEDSGVYFCASSPKQLCTDTQYFGPGTRLTVL.

This clone appeared once. The chain couples TRBV4-1 to TRBJ2-2; TRBD2 matches 10 bases. The CDR3 is 19 amino acids. CDR1 and CDR2 from the germline V gene are MGHRA and YSYEKL. Unmatched junction bases numbered 18, after V lost 7 bases and J lost 4 bases. The CDR3 bases are TGCGCCAGCAACCCCATATTGAGCGGGGGGGGTAAGGGCACCGGGGAGCTGTTTTTT. This sequence encodes CASNPILSGGGKGTGELFF.

About this clone: The same CDR3 also results from other DNA sequences found in this sample. The DNA for the CDR3 is TGTGCCAGCTCACCAAGGACTAGCGGGCACTACGAGCAGTACTTC. Its protein product is CASSPRTSGHYEQYF. The V gene is TRBV18, the J gene TRBJ2-7, with 11 bases lining up with TRBD2. V lost 2 bases, J lost 3 bases, and 3 bases stayed unmatched. This CDR3 contains 15 residues. Germline lookup yields CDR1 KGHSH and CDR2 LQKENI.

The chain has TRBV7-8 and TRBJ1-5; D ambiguous. This CDR3 is 13 amino acids long. V dropped 2 bases and J dropped 6 bases, with 8 bases sitting between them. The V gene's germline CDR1 is SGHVS and CDR2 FQNEAQ. CDR3 in DNA: TGTGCCAGCAGCTTATCTCGGAGTCAGCCCCAGCATTTT. Translated, it gives CASSLSRSQPQHF.

This chain links TRBV27 with TRBJ1-5, with D possibly matching TRBD1 (5 bases). The CDR3 extends over 15 amino acids. V gave up 1 base and J gave up 6 bases, with 13 bases separating them. CDR1 is MNHEY, CDR2 SMNVEV, per germline (reference sequence). DNA for the CDR3: TGTGCCAGCAGTTTATTGGGCGTTACAGGTCAGCCCCAGCATTTT. It encodes CASSLLGVTGQPQHF.

This clone was detected once. The CDR3 DNA follows: TGTGCCAGCAGCCCGACAGGGTACAATGAGCAGTTCTTC. Translating gives CASSPTGYNEQFF. The V call is TRBV7-3, the J call TRBJ2-1, with 7 bases identical to TRBD1. The trim removed 5 bases at V and 4 bases at J, leaving 2 bases unmatched. The CDR3 contains 13 residues. Germline loops: CDR1 SGHTA, CDR2 FQGTGA.

Remarks on this clone: One junction end does not reproduce the germline sequence, and a read error may be involved. CDR3 region: CASRGGSGLAVYNDQFF. The CDR3 DNA sequence: TGTGCCAGCAGGGGAGGGTCCGGACTAGCGGTCTACAATGATCAGTTCTTC. The gene calls are TRBV5-5 and TRBJ2-1, with 10 bases that match TRBD2. The germline V gene has CDR1 SGHKS and CDR2 YYEKEE (reference sequence). The CDR3 is 17 amino acids.

The chain joins TRBV5-1 to TRBJ2-1; 7 bases are a match to TRBD2. Trimming at V came to 0 bases and at J to 9 bases, leaving 6 bases not matched to a gene. Germline values: CDR1 SGHRS, CDR2 YFSETQ. The CDR3 contains 14 residues. The CDR3 region is CASSLVSGALEQFF. The CDR3 coding sequence is TGCGCCAGCAGCTTGGTCAGCGGGGCGCTTGAGCAGTTCTTC.

The table lists this clone with a count of one. The chain couples TRBV24-1 to TRBJ2-1; TRBD2 matches at 8 bases. Germline CDR1 is KGHDR and CDR2 is SFDVKD. With 4 bases clipped from V and 0 bases from J, the junction kept 13 bases outside the gene matches. The CDR3 runs to 19 residues. The CDR3 nucleotides read TGTGCCACCAGTGACACCGGGACTAGAACTCGGAGCTCCTACAATGAGCAGTTCTTC. Translating it yields CATSDTGTRTRSSYNEQFF.

The rearrangement links TRBV15 to TRBJ1-5; D gene uncertain. Trimming cost V 1 base and J 16 bases, with 14 bases left between them. The germline CDR1 and CDR2 sequences are LNHNV and YYDKDF (reference sequence). This CDR3 has 12 residues. The DNA for the CDR3 is TGTGCCACCAGCAGAGTAGGGAGTCCAATCCATTTT. This encodes CATSRVGSPIHF.

CDR3 in DNA: TGTGCCAGCAGCAAAGGACAGGAAGAGACCCAGTACTTC. This encodes CASSKGQEETQYF. The V gene is TRBV5-5, the J gene TRBJ2-5; 7 nucleotides agree with TRBD1. From germline, CDR1 is SGHKS and CDR2 YYEKEE (reference sequence). CDR3 length equals 13 residues. The J segment lost 3 bases and the V segment lost 4 bases, leaving 3 bases of the junction unmatched.

The J gene is TRBJ2-1, the V gene TRBV2; possible D gene TRBD1, 5 bases. This CDR3 has 13 amino acids. Germline-derived CDR1 and CDR2 are SNHLY and FYNNEI. The V gene lost 6 bases and the J gene lost 12 bases, with 18 bases spanning the gap. CDR3 region: CASRSGQGVGQFF. CDR3 coding DNA: TGTGCCAGCAGGAGTGGGCAGGGCGTTGGGCAGTTCTTC.

The chain combines TRBV18 with TRBJ2-7; TRBD1 matches 8 bases. This CDR3 has 16 amino acids. Germline-derived CDR1 and CDR2 are KGHSH and LQKENI. V lost 0 bases and J lost 6; bases outside the gene matches: 10. This CDR3 is CASSPPVAGGGLEQYF. As DNA, the CDR3 is TGTGCCAGCTCACCACCGGTCGCAGGGGGCGGTCTCGAGCAGTACTTC.

This chain joins TRBV29-1 and TRBJ1-2; maybe TRBD1 (6 bases). V dropped 3 bases and J dropped 8 bases, with 13 bases sitting between them. The CDR3 consists of 12 residues. Germline V gene data show CDR1 as SQVTM and CDR2 as ANQGSEA. CDR3 bases: TGCAGCGTTGAGGCGCAACAGGGAGGCTACACCTTC. It specifies CSVEAQQGGYTF. Complete variable domain (other parts from reference TRBV29-1 and TRBJ1-2): SAVISQKPSRDICQRGTSLTIQCQVDSQVTMMFWYRQQPGQSLTLIATANQGSEATYESGFVIDKFPISRPNLTFSTLTVSNMSPEDSSIYLCSVEAQQGGYTFGSGTRLTVV.

The chain uses TRBV3-1 (or the pseudogene TRBV3-2) and TRBJ1-1; maybe TRBD1 (6 bases). The CDR3 has 19 residues. V was clipped by 0 bases and J by 3 bases, with 23 bases between them. Germline V lookup: CDR1 LGHDT, CDR2 YNNKEL (reference sequence). The CDR3 nucleotides are TGTGCCAGCAGCCAAGATCTTACAGGGTATGGGTGGGACGACACTGAAGCTTTCTTT. It translates to CASSQDLTGYGWDDTEAFF.

V usage is TRBV10-3 and J usage is TRBJ1-5, with D perhaps matching TRBD1 (5 bases). The CDR3 sequence is 13 residues long. Per the germline V gene, CDR1 is ENHRY and CDR2 is SYGVKD. The V gene lost 8 bases and the J gene lost 6 bases, with 14 bases spanning the gap. CDR3 sequence reads: CAISREGPQPQHF. The DNA for the CDR3 is TGTGCCATCTCCAGGGAAGGGCCTCAGCCCCAGCATTTT.

The chain employs TRBV24-1 and TRBJ2-1; 10 bases map to TRBD1. The CDR3 sequence is 18 residues long. The ends lost 5 bases at V and 4 bases at J; junction bases unmatched: 13. In germline, CDR1 is KGHDR, CDR2 SFDVKD. CDR3 in DNA: TGTGCCACCAGTGCCGTACCGGGACAGGGGAATGCTTACAATGAGCAGTTCTTC. Its translation is CATSAVPGQGNAYNEQFF.

Concerning this clone itself: The sample has other DNA sequences that encode this CDR3 too. The chain has TRBV6-5 and TRBJ1-1; D gene ambiguous. This CDR3 has 15 residues. Germline CDR1 and CDR2: MNHEY and SVGAGI. V was trimmed by 0 bases and J by 0 bases, leaving 8 bases between them. CDR3: CASSYSPGMNTEAFF. The CDR3 DNA reads as TGTGCCAGCAGTTACTCACCGGGGATGAACACTGAAGCTTTCTTT.

The V gene is TRBV14, the J gene TRBJ1-2; 7 bases are a match to TRBD1. There are 15 residues in the CDR3. The J segment lost 0 bases and the V segment lost 4 bases, leaving 5 bases of the junction unmatched. CDR1 SGHDN and CDR2 FVKESK come from the germline V gene. The CDR3 sequence: CASSRWDSSNYGYTF. The CDR3 DNA is TGTGCCAGCAGCCGATGGGACAGCTCTAACTATGGCTACACCTTC.

The CDR3 is CASRIQGANEQYF. The CDR3 DNA is TGCGCCAGCAGAATACAGGGGGCGAACGAGCAGTACTTC. The chain carries TRBV10-2 and TRBJ2-7; 9 nucleotides match TRBD1. In germline, CDR1 is WSHSY, CDR2 SAAADI. This CDR3 has 13 residues. Losses at the gene ends were 6 bases for V and 5 bases for J; bases not matched to a gene: 5.

The V gene is TRBV7-2, the J gene TRBJ1-2; the D gene is possibly TRBD1 (6 bases). The CDR3 loop spans 16 amino acids. V gave up 5 bases and J gave up 2 bases, with 18 bases separating them. Germline V gives CDR1 SGHTA, CDR2 FQGNSA. Here the CDR3 DNA reads TGTGCCAGCAGCCCGGGTGTCGGGACAATCAACTATGGCTACACCTTC. This translates into CASSPGVGTINYGYTF.

This clone appeared a single time. V usage is TRBV29-1 and J usage is TRBJ1-4; a possible D gene is TRBD1 (6 bases). Germline CDR1 is SQVTM and CDR2 is ANQGSEA. This CDR3 has 11 residues. Trimming took 7 bases from V and 11 from J, leaving 14 bases between them. CDR3 sequence (DNA): TGCAGCGCTACAATCCAGGGGAAACTGTTTTTT. This sequence encodes CSATIQGKLFF.

The V gene is TRBV10-3, the J gene TRBJ1-2, with D unresolved. CDR3 length equals 15 residues. V was pared by 7 bases and J by 2 bases, with 17 bases between. CDR1 and CDR2 from the germline V gene are ENHRY and SYGVKD. The CDR3 DNA sequence: TGTGCCATCACGGGTGCCGGCACCCTCAACTATGGCTACACCTTC. Protein: CAITGAGTLNYGYTF.

This clone was counted a few times. The chain has TRBV6-6 and TRBJ1-1; D perhaps matches TRBD1 (5 bases). The CDR3 extends over 14 amino acids. Germline lookup yields CDR1 MNHNY and CDR2 SVGAGI (reference sequence). V gave up 5 bases and J gave up 5 bases, with 15 bases separating them. For the CDR3, the DNA is TGTGCCAGCAGTAATCCGGGGGAAGGTACTGAAGCTTTCTTT. It yields the protein CASSNPGEGTEAFF.

The chain has TRBV27 and TRBJ2-3; tentatively, D is TRBD1 (6 bases). From germline, CDR1 is MNHEY and CDR2 SMNVEV (reference sequence). The V and J ends lost 5 bases and 0 bases respectively, with 21 bases between them. The CDR3 runs 18 residues. This chain's CDR3 is CASSDAARTDTSTDTQYF. DNA for the CDR3: TGTGCCAGCAGTGACGCAGCGCGGACAGATACTAGCACAGATACGCAGTATTTT.